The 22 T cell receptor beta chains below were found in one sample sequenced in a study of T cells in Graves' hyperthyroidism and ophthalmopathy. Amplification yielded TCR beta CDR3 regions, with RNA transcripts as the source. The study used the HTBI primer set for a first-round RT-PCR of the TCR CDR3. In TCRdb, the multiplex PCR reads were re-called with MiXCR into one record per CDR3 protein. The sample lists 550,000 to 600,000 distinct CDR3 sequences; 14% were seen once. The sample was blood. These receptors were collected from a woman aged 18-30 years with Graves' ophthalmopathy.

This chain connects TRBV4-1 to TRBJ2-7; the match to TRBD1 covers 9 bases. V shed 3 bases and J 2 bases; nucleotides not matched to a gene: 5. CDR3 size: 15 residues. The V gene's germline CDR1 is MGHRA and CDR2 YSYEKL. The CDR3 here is CASSQGTGKAYEQYF. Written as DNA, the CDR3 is TGCGCCAGCAGCCAGGGGACAGGGAAGGCCTACGAGCAGTACTTC.

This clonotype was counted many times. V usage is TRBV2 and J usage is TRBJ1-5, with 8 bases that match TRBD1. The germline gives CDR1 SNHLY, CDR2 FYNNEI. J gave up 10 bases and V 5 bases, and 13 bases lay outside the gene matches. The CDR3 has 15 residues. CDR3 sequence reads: CASSPGQGEISPQHF. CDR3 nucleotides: TGTGCCAGCAGTCCAGGACAGGGAGAAATCAGCCCCCAGCATTTT.

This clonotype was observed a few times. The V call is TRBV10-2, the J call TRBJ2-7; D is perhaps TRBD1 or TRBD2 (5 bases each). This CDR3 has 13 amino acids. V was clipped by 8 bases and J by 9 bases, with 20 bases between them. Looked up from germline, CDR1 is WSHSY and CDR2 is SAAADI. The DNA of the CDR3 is TGCGCCAGCCAGGACCGGGACGCCGCTTTGCAGTACTTC. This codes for CASQDRDAALQYF.

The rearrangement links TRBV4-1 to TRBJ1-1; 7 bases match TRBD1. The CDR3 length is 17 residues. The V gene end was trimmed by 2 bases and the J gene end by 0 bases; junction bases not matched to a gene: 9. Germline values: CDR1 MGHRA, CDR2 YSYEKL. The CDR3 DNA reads TGCGCCAGCAGCCAAAACCTCAGGACAGGAATGAACACTGAAGCTTTCTTT. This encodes CASSQNLRTGMNTEAFF.

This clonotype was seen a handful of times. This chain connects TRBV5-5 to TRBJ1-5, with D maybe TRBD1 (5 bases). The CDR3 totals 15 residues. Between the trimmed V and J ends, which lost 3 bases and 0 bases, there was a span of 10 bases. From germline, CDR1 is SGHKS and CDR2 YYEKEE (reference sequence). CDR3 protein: CASSWGTSSNQPQHF. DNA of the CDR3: TGTGCCAGCAGCTGGGGGACCTCTAGCAATCAGCCCCAGCATTTT.

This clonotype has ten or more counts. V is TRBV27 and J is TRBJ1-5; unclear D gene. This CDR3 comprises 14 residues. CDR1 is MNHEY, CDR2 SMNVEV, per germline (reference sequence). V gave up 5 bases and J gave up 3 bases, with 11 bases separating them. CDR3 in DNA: TGTGCCAGCAGTCCCACATGGGACAATCAGCCCCAGCATTTT. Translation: CASSPTWDNQPQHF.

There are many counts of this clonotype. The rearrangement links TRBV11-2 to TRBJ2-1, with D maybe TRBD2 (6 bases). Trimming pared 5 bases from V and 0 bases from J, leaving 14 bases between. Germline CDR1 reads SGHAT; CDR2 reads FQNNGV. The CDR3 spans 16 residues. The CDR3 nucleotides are TGTGCCAGCAGCCACGGGGGTTCTAGCTCCTACAATGAGCAGTTCTTC. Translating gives CASSHGGSSSYNEQFF.

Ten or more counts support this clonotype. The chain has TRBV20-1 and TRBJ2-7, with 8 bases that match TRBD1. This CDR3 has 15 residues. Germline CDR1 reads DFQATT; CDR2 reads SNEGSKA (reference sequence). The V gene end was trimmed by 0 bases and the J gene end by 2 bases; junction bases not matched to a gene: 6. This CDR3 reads CSARDLTGGPYEQYF. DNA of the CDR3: TGCAGTGCTAGAGATCTTACAGGGGGTCCCTACGAGCAGTACTTC.

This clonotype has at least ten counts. In nucleotides, the CDR3 is TGTGCCAGCAGTTTTGCGCGAAACTACAATGAGCAGTTCTTC. It specifies CASSFARNYNEQFF. The chain recombines TRBV28 with TRBJ2-1; no firm D call. The CDR3 has 14 residues. Germline V gene lookup returns CDR1 MDHEN and CDR2 SYDVKM. Between the trimmed V and J ends, which lost 3 bases and 3 bases, there was a span of 9 bases.

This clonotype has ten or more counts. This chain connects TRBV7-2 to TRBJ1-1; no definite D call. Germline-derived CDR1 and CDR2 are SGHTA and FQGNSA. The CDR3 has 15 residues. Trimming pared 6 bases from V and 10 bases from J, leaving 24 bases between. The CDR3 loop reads CASRRPAGHSLGAFF. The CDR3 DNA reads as TGTGCCAGCAGACGTCCTGCAGGCCATTCTCTGGGAGCTTTCTTT.

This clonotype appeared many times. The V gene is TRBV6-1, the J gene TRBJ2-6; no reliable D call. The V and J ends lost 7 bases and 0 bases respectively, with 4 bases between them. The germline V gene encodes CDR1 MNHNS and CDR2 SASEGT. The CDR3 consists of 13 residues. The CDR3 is CASKSSGANVLTF. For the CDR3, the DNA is TGTGCCAGCAAGAGCTCTGGGGCCAACGTCCTGACTTTC.

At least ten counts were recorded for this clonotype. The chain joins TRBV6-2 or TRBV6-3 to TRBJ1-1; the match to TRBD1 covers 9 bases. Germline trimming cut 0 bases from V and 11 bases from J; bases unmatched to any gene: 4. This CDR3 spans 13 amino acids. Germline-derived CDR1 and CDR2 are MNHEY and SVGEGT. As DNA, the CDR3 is TGTGCCAGCAGTTACTCTGGGACAGGGTACGCTTTCTTT. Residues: CASSYSGTGYAFF.

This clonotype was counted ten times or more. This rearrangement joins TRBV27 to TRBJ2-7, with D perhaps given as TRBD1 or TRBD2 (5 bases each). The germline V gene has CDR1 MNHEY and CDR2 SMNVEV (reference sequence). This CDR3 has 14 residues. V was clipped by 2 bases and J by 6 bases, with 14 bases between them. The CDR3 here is CASSLVWGSGEQYF. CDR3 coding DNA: TGTGCCAGCAGTTTAGTATGGGGGAGCGGCGAGCAGTACTTC.

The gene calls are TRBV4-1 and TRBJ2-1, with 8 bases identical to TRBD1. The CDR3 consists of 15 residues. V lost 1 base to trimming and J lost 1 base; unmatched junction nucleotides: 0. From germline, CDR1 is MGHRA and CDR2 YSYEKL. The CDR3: CASSQGDRSYNEQFF. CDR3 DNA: TGCGCCAGCAGCCAAGGGGACAGGTCCTACAATGAGCAGTTCTTC.

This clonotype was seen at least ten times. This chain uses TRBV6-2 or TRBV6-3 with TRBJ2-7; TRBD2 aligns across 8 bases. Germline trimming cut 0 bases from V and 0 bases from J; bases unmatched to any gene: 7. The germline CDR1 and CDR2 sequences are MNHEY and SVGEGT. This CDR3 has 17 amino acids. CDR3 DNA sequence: TGTGCCAGCAGTTACTCTGTCAGCGGGAGAGACTCCTACGAGCAGTACTTC. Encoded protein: CASSYSVSGRDSYEQYF.

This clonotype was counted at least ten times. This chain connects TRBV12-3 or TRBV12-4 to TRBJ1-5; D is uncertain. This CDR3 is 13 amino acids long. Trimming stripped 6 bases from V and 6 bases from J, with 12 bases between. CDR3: CASRLDVIQPQHF. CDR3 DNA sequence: TGTGCCAGCAGACTCGATGTGATTCAGCCCCAGCATTTT.

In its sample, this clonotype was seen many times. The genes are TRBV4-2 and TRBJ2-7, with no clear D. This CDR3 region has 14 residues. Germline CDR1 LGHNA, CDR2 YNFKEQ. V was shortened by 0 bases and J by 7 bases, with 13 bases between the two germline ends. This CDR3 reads CASSQEFPLGEQYF. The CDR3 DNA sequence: TGTGCCAGCAGCCAAGAATTTCCCCTTGGGGAGCAGTACTTC.

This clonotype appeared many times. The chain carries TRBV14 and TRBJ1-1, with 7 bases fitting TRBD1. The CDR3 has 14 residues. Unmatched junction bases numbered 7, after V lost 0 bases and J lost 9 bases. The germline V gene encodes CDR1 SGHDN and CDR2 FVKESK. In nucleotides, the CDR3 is TGTGCCAGCAGCCAAGATCAACCGGGACAGAAAGCTTTCTTT. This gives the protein CASSQDQPGQKAFF.

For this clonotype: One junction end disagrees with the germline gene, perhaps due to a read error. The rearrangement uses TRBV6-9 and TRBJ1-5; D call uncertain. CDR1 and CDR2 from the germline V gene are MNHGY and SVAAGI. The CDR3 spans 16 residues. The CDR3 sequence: CASSLSPDGSNRPQHF. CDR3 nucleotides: TGTGCCAGCAGTTTATCCCCTGACGGGAGCAATCGGCCCCAGCATTTT.

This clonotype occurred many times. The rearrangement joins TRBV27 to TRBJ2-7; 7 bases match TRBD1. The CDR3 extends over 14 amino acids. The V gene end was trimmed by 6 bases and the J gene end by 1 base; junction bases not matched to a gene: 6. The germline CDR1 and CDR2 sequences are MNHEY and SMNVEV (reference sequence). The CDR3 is CASSLRDRSYEQYF. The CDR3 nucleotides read TGTGCCAGCAGCTTACGGGACAGATCCTACGAGCAGTACTTC.

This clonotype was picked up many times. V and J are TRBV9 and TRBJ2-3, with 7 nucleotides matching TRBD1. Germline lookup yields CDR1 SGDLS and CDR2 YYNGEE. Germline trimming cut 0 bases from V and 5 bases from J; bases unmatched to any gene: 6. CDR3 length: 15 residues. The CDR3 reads CASSVVGAGGDTQYF. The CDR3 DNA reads TGTGCCAGCAGCGTAGTGGGAGCAGGGGGAGATACGCAGTATTTT. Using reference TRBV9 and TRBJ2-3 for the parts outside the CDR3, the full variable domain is DSGVTQTPKHLITATGQRVTLRCSPRSGDLSVYWYQQSLDQGLQFLIQYYNGEERAKGNILERFSAQQFPDLHSELNLSSLELGDSALYFCASSVVGAGGDTQYFGPGTRLTVL.

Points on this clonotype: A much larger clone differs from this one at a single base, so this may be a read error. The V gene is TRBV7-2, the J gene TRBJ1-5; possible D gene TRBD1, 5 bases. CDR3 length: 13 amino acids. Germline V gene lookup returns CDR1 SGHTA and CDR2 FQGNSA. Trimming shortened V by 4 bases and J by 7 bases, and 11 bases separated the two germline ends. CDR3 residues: CASSYQRGQPQHF. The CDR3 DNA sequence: TGTGCCAGCAGCTACCAGCGGGGCCAGCCCCAGCATTTT.